This T cell receptor beta chain was recorded in a study of early T cells in non-severe SARS-CoV-2 infection (dated by TCRdb to 2020 to 2023). With respect to the entire study: TCR sequencing used bulk RNA from unsorted whole blood, so alpha and beta chains could not be paired.

The germline V and J ends show losses of 4 bases and 6 bases respectively, and no gene match explains 11 bases of the junction. In the germline V gene (reference sequence), CDR1 corresponds to SGHKS and CDR2 to YYEKEE. The CDR3 spans 16 residues, from the cysteine through the phenylalanine. Of all the DNA, just the CDR3 is kept, 48 bases in frame from base 1. Results and caveats for the whole study, not just this receptor: VDJdb matching was skewed toward anti-spike CD8 responses and likely underestimated virus-specific expansions, missing private and CD4 specificities.

This clonotype turned up a few times. Its antigen is not yet known. One base away there is no much larger clone; base qualities are not given. The study was a case-control design nested within a healthcare worker cohort in London, UK, with weekly nasopharyngeal swab PCR tests and blood sampling. Healthcare workers were recruited between 23 and 31 March 2020, during the week of the UK lockdown, and were followed weekly for up to roughly 15 weeks. The method behind the library was 5' RACE. Sequencing took place on a NextSeq 500. To correct for sequencing error and PCR bias, the TCR library protocol tagged individual cDNA molecules with unique molecular identifiers. TCR alpha and beta chains were both sequenced, and the abundances of alpha and beta sequences in each sample were closely correlated with each other. The authors' analysis ran thus. Decombinator V4 was used to annotate the V gene, J gene and CDR3 of the TCR sequences. TCRs were defined as expanded if a significant change between any two time points was detected under a Poisson model with p below 0.0001. TCR abundances were normalised to the total number of TCRs sequenced in each sample and reported as counts per million. MAIT TCRs were defined by TRAV1-2 paired with TRAJ12, TRAJ20 or TRAJ33, and iNKT TCRs by TRAV10 paired with TRAJ18. VDJdb, accessed 1 November 2021, was searched for CMV, EBV and SARS-CoV-2 annotated TCRs, excluding TCRs annotated for multiple antigens. TCRdb took the public reads, trimmed them with fastp at Q25, ran MiXCR for clone calling and kept in-frame beta chains. Each record represents a unique CDR3 protein, reported with the most common genes and DNA among its rows. TCRdb's processing, not the study's, gives the V and J calls here. Within this sample are more than 80,000 distinct CDR3 sequences, with around 17% of them counted one time only. In total, the top ten clones hold 1.3% of the sample.

The specimen was whole blood. The source is an adult who was a healthcare worker with PCR-confirmed SARS-CoV-2 infection or an uninfected control (not recorded which). The rearrangement combines TRBV5-5 with TRBJ2-1; 9 central bases correspond to TRBD1. At the DNA level, the sequence is TGTGCCAGCAGCGGCGTGGGACAGGGTAGGGGCAATGAGCAGTTCTTC. It codes for CASSGVGQGRGNEQFF.